Ten or more counts support the clone carrying this TCR beta chain. Its antigen is unknown. The CDR3 has 15 residues. Germline-derived CDR1 and CDR2 are MDHEN and SYDVKM. V was cut by 2 bases and J by 0 bases, with 8 bases left in between. These data are taken from a study of T cells in Graves' hyperthyroidism and ophthalmopathy. About the study: The initial diagnosis was the point when peripheral blood was collected, ahead of any treatment.

General study findings and limits: From stable hyperthyroidism, ophthalmopathy was set apart by a 13 V-J model. Most thyroid clonotypes that were expanded above 0.001 also turned up in blood.

Patients were excluded because of uncontrolled infection, other autoimmune disease, pregnancy or lactation. Regions amplified from RNA transcripts were the TCR beta CDR3 regions. Primed by the HTBI set, a first-round RT-PCR was run on the TCR CDR3. TCRdb itself ran the multiplex PCR reads through MiXCR, one entry per CDR3 protein. The repertoire includes under 350,000 distinct CDR3 sequences, 17% of them detected once, and approximately 60% sits in the top ten. The sequenced material came from blood. The V gene is TRBV28, the J gene TRBJ1-5; D not certain. The receptor was derived from a woman aged 60-70 years with Graves' ophthalmopathy. CDR3 nucleotide sequence: TGTGCCAGCAGTTTAACGGCACCTAGCAATCAGCCCCAGCATTTT. It encodes CASSLTAPSNQPQHF.